This is a list of T cell receptor beta chains from one sample in a study of tumor-infiltrating lymphocytes in primary liver carcinoma. MiXCR was run by TCRdb on the multiplex PCR reads, yielding one entry per CDR3 protein. Here the sample spans some 51,000 distinct CDR3 sequences, over 65% being singletons. Material: liver tumor tissue from sampling region 3. All receptors come from a man aged 35 to 55 with primary liver carcinoma and hepatitis B virus infection. The conserved cysteine and the conserved F or W are not part of the CDR3 here. Fields, in order: V gene, J gene, CDR3 protein.

TRBV6-2/TRBV6-3	TRBJ2-2	ANSLGGSRVGGLF
TRBV6-1	TRBJ1-6	AGTEEHNSPLH
TRBV18	TRBJ2-7	ACSPNQLESYEQY
TRBV12-3/TRBV12-4	TRBJ1-1	ANSRERTTEAF
TRBV11-2	TRBJ1-4	ASSLEVRDEQLS
TRBV7-8	TRBJ2-7	ASSLHSDTFYDQY
TRBV11-2	TRBJ2-7	ASSLIDRAYEQY
TRBV11-2	TRBJ2-6	ANSLGPGHSSGANVLT
TRBV14	TRBJ2-1	ASSQLGSSGNEQF
TRBV11-2	TRBJ2-3	ANSLEGLAWTDTQY
TRBV11-3	TRBJ1-1	ASREGNTETF
TRBV28	TRBJ2-5	ASSFLSRDRGGETQY
TRBV29-1	TRBJ2-3	GVLLPGVVDTRY
TRBV4-1	TRBJ1-2	ASSPREGRYGYT
TRBV7-9	TRBJ2-4	ASSLARGLDIQY
TRBV11-2	TRBJ2-7	ASNLTDTAYQQY
TRBV6-5	TRBJ2-1	ASSPLTPGQGYNEQT
TRBV11-2	NA	ASSPEYYEQY
TRBV11-2	TRBJ2-1	SSGPEYNERF
TRBV5-6	TRBJ2-1	ASSLGAGRGYNGQF
TRBV4-2	TRBJ2-7	GSSQTRDHPYEQY
TRBV12-3/TRBV12-4	TRBJ2-7	ASSVPIRGSYEHY
TRBV12-3/TRBV12-4	TRBJ1-2	ASGLASVPRRNYDYT
TRBV20-1	TRBJ2-7	SAPTGETYEQY
TRBV5-4	TRBJ2-1	ASSLELAGGPNERF
TRBV12-3/TRBV12-4	TRBJ1-6	ASSPSSGRVGTPLH
TRBV4-1	TRBJ2-1	ASSQSGTSVYNEQF
TRBV6-6	TRBJ2-1	ARRGPGLSWYEQF
TRBV11-1	TRBJ2-7	ASSLDQGYEQY
TRBV12-3/TRBV12-4	TRBJ2-7	ARSRMGGEQY